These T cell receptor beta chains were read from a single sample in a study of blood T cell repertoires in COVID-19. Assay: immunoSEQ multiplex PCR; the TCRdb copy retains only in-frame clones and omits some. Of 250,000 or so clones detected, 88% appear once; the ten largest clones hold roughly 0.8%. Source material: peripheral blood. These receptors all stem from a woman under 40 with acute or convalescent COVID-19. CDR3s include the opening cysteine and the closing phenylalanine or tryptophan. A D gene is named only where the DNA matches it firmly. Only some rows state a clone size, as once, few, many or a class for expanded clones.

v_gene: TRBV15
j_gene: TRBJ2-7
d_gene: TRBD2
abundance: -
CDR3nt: TGTGCCACCAGCAGCGACTTAGCGGGAGTCTCCTACGAGCAGTACTTC
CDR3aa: CATSSDLAGVSYEQYF

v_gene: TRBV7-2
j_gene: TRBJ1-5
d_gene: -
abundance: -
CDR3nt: TGTGCCAGCAGCTCCGGCTCACGGGACATCAATCAGCCCCAGCATTTT
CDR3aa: CASSSGSRDINQPQHF

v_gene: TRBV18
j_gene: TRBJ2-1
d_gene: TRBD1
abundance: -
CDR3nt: TGTGCCAGCTCACCCGAAGCCGGGACAGGGTTGGGTAATGAGCAGTTCTTC
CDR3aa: CASSPEAGTGLGNEQFF

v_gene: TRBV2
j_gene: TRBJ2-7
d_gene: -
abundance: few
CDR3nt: TGTGCCAGCAGTGAAGGCAGGGGTGTGCTCTACGAGCAGTACTTC
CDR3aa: CASSEGRGVLYEQYF

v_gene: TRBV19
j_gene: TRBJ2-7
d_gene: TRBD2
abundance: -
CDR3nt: TGTGCCAGTAGTATTGTCGGACTAGCGGGAGGCAGCTCCTACGAGCAGTACTTC
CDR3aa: CASSIVGLAGGSSYEQYF

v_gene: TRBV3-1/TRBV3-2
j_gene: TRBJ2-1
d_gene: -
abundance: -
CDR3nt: TGTGCCAGCAAAGCCGGCTCCTACAATGAGCAGTTCTTC
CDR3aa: CASKAGSYNEQFF

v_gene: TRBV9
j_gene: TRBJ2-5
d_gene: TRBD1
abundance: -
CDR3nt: TGTGCCAGTACAAGGGACAGGGCCGAGGAGACCCAGTACTTC
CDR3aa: CASTRDRAEETQYF

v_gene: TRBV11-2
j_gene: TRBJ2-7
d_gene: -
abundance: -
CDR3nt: TGTGCCAGCAGCTTAGGTCAGTTCCTCTCCTACGAGCAGTACTTC
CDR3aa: CASSLGQFLSYEQYF

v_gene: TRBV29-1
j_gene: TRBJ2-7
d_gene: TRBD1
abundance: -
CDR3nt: TGCAGCGTTGTCGGGACAGAGAGCTCCTACGAGCAGTACTTC
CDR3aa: CSVVGTESSYEQYF

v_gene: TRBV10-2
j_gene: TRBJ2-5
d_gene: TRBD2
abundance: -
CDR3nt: TGCGCCAGCAGTAATTTTTTCGGGGGGTCGGAGACCCAGTACTTC
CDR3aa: CASSNFFGGSETQYF

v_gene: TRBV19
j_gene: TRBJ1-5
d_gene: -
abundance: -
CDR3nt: TGTGCCAGTAGTATAGAAGCCTCGGGACTGGTTACGCCCCAGCATTTT
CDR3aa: CASSIEASGLVTPQHF

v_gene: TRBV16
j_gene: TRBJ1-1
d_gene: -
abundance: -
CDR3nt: TGTGCCAGCAGCCCCGGGGGGACGGTGAACACTGAAGCTTTCTTT
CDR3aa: CASSPGGTVNTEAFF

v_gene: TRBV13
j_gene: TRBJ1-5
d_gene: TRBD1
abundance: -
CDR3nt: TGTGCCAGCAGGAAGACAGGGAGCAATCAGCCCCAGCATTTT
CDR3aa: CASRKTGSNQPQHF

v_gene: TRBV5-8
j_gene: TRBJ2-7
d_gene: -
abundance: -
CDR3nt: TGTGCCAGCAGCCTACCCGGGGGATACTACGAGCAGTACTTC
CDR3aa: CASSLPGGYYEQYF

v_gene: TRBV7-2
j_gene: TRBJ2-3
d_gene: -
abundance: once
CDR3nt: TGTGCCAGCAGCTCTTCTAGCATCACAGATACGCAGTATTTT
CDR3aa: CASSSSSITDTQYF

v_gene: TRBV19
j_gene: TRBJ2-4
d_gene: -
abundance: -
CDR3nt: TGTGCCACTCAGGGAGCCAAAAACATTCAGTACTTC
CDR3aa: CATQGAKNIQYF

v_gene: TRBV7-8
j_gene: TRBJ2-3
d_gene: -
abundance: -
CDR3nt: TGTGCCAGCAGCTTAGGGCCCGATACGCAGTATTTT
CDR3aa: CASSLGPDTQYF